This T cell receptor beta chain originates from a study of T cells in Graves' hyperthyroidism and ophthalmopathy. Only a few counts were recorded for this clonotype. The CDR3 regions of TCR beta were amplified from RNA transcripts. The TCR CDR3 was amplified in a first-round RT-PCR using the HTBI primer set. TCRdb re-analysed the multiplex PCR reads in MiXCR, keeping a single row per CDR3 protein. The sample records around 620,000 distinct CDR3 sequences, 15% to 20% being singletons. The CDR3 has 16 amino acids. Germline V lookup: CDR1 SQVTM, CDR2 ANQGSEA. Trimming took 3 bases from V and 3 from J; bases not matched to a gene: 11.

The genes are TRBV29-1 and TRBJ2-7, with TRBD1 identical over 10 bases. The sequence derives from a woman aged 30 to 39 with Graves' hyperthyroidism. The sequenced sample was blood. CDR3 residues: CSVEGDRGDAGYEQYF. CDR3 sequence (DNA): TGCAGCGTTGAGGGGGACAGGGGCGACGCTGGCTACGAGCAGTACTTC.